One and the same sample provided the 19 T cell receptor beta chains below, sequenced in a study of cytomegalovirus exposure and HLA in healthy donors. The data were produced by immunoSEQ multiplex PCR, yet TCRdb's version contains in-frame clones alone and is incomplete. The table lists more than 95,000 clones, about 88% of them singletons. Sequencing input: PBMCs. The receptors were sampled from a woman aged 18-29 years in good health and CMV-seropositive.

This clone has a handful of counts. The chain links TRBV7-8 to TRBJ2-7; 9 bases align to TRBD1. The V and J ends lost 5 bases and 3 bases, in that order; junction bases with no gene match: 2. Germline V gene lookup returns CDR1 SGHVS and CDR2 FQNEAQ. This CDR3 has 13 amino acids. CDR3 sequence reads: CASSLDRGYEQYF. The CDR3 nucleotides read TGTGCCAGCAGCCTGGACAGGGGCTACGAGCAGTACTTC. Based on the CDR3 plus reference TRBV7-8 and TRBJ2-7, the full variable domain is GAGVSQSPRYKVAKRGQDVALRCDPISGHVSLFWYQQALGQGPEFLTYFQNEAQLDKSGLPSDRFFAERPEGSVSTLKIQRTQQEDSAVYLCASSLDRGYEQYFGPGTRLTVT.

The chain carries TRBV28 and TRBJ2-7, with D maybe TRBD1 (6 bases). Germline-derived CDR1 and CDR2 are MDHEN and SYDVKM. V shed 6 bases and J shed 2 bases, with 17 bases lying between them. The length of the CDR3 is 15 residues. Written as DNA, the CDR3 is TGTGCCAGCAGCGCGTCGGCAGGGGTTGCCTACGAGCAGTACTTC. Translation gives CASSASAGVAYEQYF.

The rearrangement joins TRBV27 to TRBJ1-2; 7 bases align to TRBD1. Germline V lookup: CDR1 MNHEY, CDR2 SMNVEV (reference sequence). The CDR3 is 15 amino acids. Losses at the gene ends were 2 bases for V and 4 bases for J; bases not matched to a gene: 7. The CDR3 here is CASSLKAGGTYGYTF. In DNA, the CDR3 is TGTGCCAGCAGTTTAAAGGCAGGGGGGACCTATGGCTACACCTTC.

About this clone itself: A read error may account for a junction end that differs from germline. Other DNA variants within this sample encode the same CDR3. The J gene is TRBJ1-1, the V gene TRBV27; tentatively, D is TRBD1 (6 bases). CDR1 MNHEY and CDR2 SMNVEV come from the germline V gene (reference sequence). The CDR3 consists of 15 residues. CDR3 region: CASTLTAGAYTEAFF. CDR3 coding DNA: TGTGCCAGCACCCTTACCGCGGGGGCCTACACTGAAGCCTTCTTT.

This rearrangement joins TRBV14 to TRBJ1-2, with 10 positions matching TRBD1. The CDR3 contains 14 residues. The germline CDR1 and CDR2 sequences are SGHDN and FVKESK. V shed 3 bases and J 4 bases; nucleotides not matched to a gene: 2. The CDR3 here is CASSHGTGVYGYTF. CDR3 DNA: TGTGCCAGCAGCCATGGGACAGGGGTCTATGGCTACACCTTC.

In its sample, this clone was seen a few times. V usage is TRBV30 and J usage is TRBJ2-7, with a tentative D call TRBD1 (6 bases). This CDR3 is 11 amino acids long. Germline V gene lookup returns CDR1 GTSNPN and CDR2 SVGIG (reference sequence). V shed 3 bases and J shed 8 bases, with 11 bases lying between them. Written as DNA, the CDR3 is TGTGCCTGGAGCAGACAGGCCAAGCAGTACTTC. This encodes CAWSRQAKQYF.

The chain links TRBV9 to TRBJ1-2; 9 nucleotides line up with TRBD1. V trimming: 4 bases; J trimming: 7 bases; junction bases outside the gene matches: 5. CDR3 length equals 13 residues. Germline-derived CDR1 and CDR2 are SGDLS and YYNGEE. The chain's CDR3 is CASSLDRGFGYTF. CDR3 DNA: TGTGCCAGCAGCTTGGACAGGGGTTTTGGCTACACCTTC. The full variable domain, rest sourced from reference TRBV9 and TRBJ1-2, is DSGVTQTPKHLITATGQRVTLRCSPRSGDLSVYWYQQSLDQGLQFLIQYYNGEERAKGNILERFSAQQFPDLHSELNLSSLELGDSALYFCASSLDRGFGYTFGSGTRLTVV.

The chain combines TRBV10-2 with TRBJ2-7; 8 bases fit TRBD2. This CDR3 has 13 residues. CDR1 is WSHSY, CDR2 SAAADI, per germline. V was clipped by 7 bases and J by 6 bases; unmatched bases: 8. The CDR3 protein is CASKESLAGEQYF. The CDR3, as DNA: TGCGCCAGCAAGGAGAGTCTAGCGGGCGAGCAGTACTTC.

CDR3 loop: CASSAHLVGRRVIDTQYF. The CDR3 region has the DNA TGTGCCAGCAGCGCCCACCTTGTGGGGCGCAGAGTTATAGATACGCAGTATTTT. The chain is built from TRBV9 and TRBJ2-3, with D possibly TRBD1 on 5 matching bases. Germline loops: CDR1 SGDLS, CDR2 YYNGEE. This CDR3 comprises 18 residues. Trimming shortened V by 3 bases and J by 5 bases, and 25 bases separated the two germline ends.

The J gene is TRBJ2-1, the V gene TRBV2, with D perhaps matching TRBD2 (6 bases). CDR1 is SNHLY, CDR2 FYNNEI, per germline. Trimming pared 2 bases from V and 4 bases from J, leaving 15 bases between. This CDR3 is built from 16 residues. CDR3 loop: CASSELGGKTYNEQFF. The CDR3 region has the DNA TGTGCCAGCAGTGAACTGGGCGGGAAAACATACAATGAGCAGTTCTTC.

The chain links TRBV9 to TRBJ1-5; no reliable D call. This CDR3 has 14 residues. The germline V gene has CDR1 SGDLS and CDR2 YYNGEE. V lost 3 bases, J lost 1 base, and 8 bases lay in between. The CDR3 DNA follows: TGTGCCAGCAGCGCCCCGGGAAGCAATCAGCCCCAGCATTTT. Translating it yields CASSAPGSNQPQHF.

The V call is TRBV27, the J call TRBJ2-1; D unclear. Germline lookup yields CDR1 MNHEY and CDR2 SMNVEV (reference sequence). The length of the CDR3 is 12 residues. V lost 6 bases and J lost 3, with 6 bases in between. CDR3 DNA: TGTGCCAGCAGGCGTGGCTACAATGAGCAGTTCTTC. Translation gives CASRRGYNEQFF.

The chain recombines TRBV12-5 with TRBJ2-1; D call uncertain. The germline V and J ends were trimmed by 6 bases and 5 bases, with 2 bases remaining between them. This CDR3 comprises 10 residues. Germline CDR1 and CDR2: LGHNT and FRNRAP. CDR3 residues: CASGNNEQFF. For the CDR3, the DNA is TGTGCTAGTGGCAACAATGAGCAGTTCTTC.

The V and J genes are TRBV5-1 and TRBJ1-1; 9 bases agree with TRBD1. Per germline, CDR1 SGHRS and CDR2 YFSETQ. V dropped 0 bases and J dropped 3; count of bases not matched to a gene: 3. The CDR3 loop spans 15 amino acids. CDR3 in DNA: TGCGCCAGCAGCTTGGACAGGGGGCTGGACACTGAAGCTTTCTTT. Residues: CASSLDRGLDTEAFF.

J is TRBJ1-1 and V is TRBV5-4; D might be TRBD1 (6 bases). In germline, CDR1 is SGHNT, CDR2 YYREEE (reference sequence). The CDR3 runs to 12 residues. Trimming removed 4 bases from V and 12 bases from J, with 16 bases in between. The CDR3 is CASSLAGAETFF. Written as DNA, the CDR3 is TGTGCCAGCAGCCTGGCAGGGGCCGAAACTTTCTTT.

This chain connects TRBV6-1 to TRBJ1-3; no clear D. Germline loops: CDR1 MNHNS, CDR2 SASEGT. V lost 6 bases and J 8 bases, leaving 14 bases between the germline ends. The CDR3 runs 13 residues. The CDR3 reads CASSTGSGYTIYF. CDR3 sequence (DNA): TGTGCCAGCAGCACCGGGAGCGGCTACACCATATATTTT.

J is TRBJ2-7 and V is TRBV4-1; possibly TRBD2 for D (5 bases). Per germline, CDR1 MGHRA and CDR2 YSYEKL. With 1 base removed from V and 5 bases from J, the gap between germline ends came to 6 bases. The CDR3 spans 12 residues. This CDR3 is CASSQGRDEQYF. The CDR3, as DNA: TGCGCCAGCAGCCAAGGGCGGGACGAGCAGTACTTC.

The rearrangement joins TRBV2 to TRBJ2-2; 9 nucleotides align to TRBD2. The CDR3 extends over 14 amino acids. Trimming at V came to 3 bases and at J to 6 bases, leaving 2 bases not matched to a gene. CDR1 SNHLY and CDR2 FYNNEI come from the germline V gene. In nucleotides, the CDR3 is TGTGCCAGCAGTGAGGCGGGAGGGGCCGGGGAGCTGTTTTTT. Encoded protein: CASSEAGGAGELFF.

The J gene is TRBJ2-7, the V gene TRBV19; 8 bases align to TRBD2. The CDR3 consists of 16 residues. Germline CDR1 reads LNHDA; CDR2 reads SQIVND (reference sequence). Trimming took 7 bases from V and 3 from J; bases not matched to a gene: 14. The CDR3 DNA sequence: TGTGCCAGTATCGCTGTGTTAGCGGGAAATTACTACGAGCAGTACTTC. Translated: CASIAVLAGNYYEQYF.